The 5 T cell receptor beta chains below all came from one sample that was sequenced in a study of metastatic and nonmetastatic thyroid tumors. Every patient underwent thyroid surgery untreated. TCRdb re-called the PCR reads via MiXCR. The sample contains about 24,000 clones, 20% to 30% of which appear only once. Specimen: blood. Source of these receptors: a male donor with papillary thyroid cancer or a benign thyroid nodule (not recorded which). Some clones in this sample may be carry-over from other donors' samples.

This clone was counted at least ten times. The chain employs TRBV5-1 and TRBJ2-5; D might be TRBD2 (6 bases). V was pared by 2 bases and J by 5 bases, with 13 bases between. This CDR3 has 14 residues. Per the germline V gene, CDR1 is SGHRS and CDR2 is YFSETQ. CDR3: CASSFLGGDETQYF. For the CDR3, the DNA is TGCGCCAGCAGCTTTTTGGGCGGGGATGAGACCCAGTACTTC.

The rearrangement links TRBV6-1 to TRBJ1-2; TRBD1 is a possible D gene (6 bases). Trimming left V 2 bases short and J 10 bases short, with 14 bases between. Germline CDR1 reads MNHNS; CDR2 reads SASEGT. This CDR3 region has 13 residues. The CDR3 region has the DNA TGTGCCAGCAGTGAATCTGGGGGCTATTTCTACACCTTC. It encodes CASSESGGYFYTF.

This clone was observed a few times. The chain couples TRBV28 to TRBJ1-3; D not resolved. Germline V CDR1 and CDR2: MDHEN, SYDVKM. V gave up 6 bases and J gave up 6 bases, with 24 bases separating them. The CDR3 runs to 17 residues. The CDR3 loop is CASSPPWADSTLNTIYF. The CDR3 DNA reads as TGTGCCAGCAGCCCCCCTTGGGCCGACTCTACCTTAAACACCATATATTTT.

On this clone itself: The missing conserved phenylalanine or tryptophan at the end of this CDR3 makes a read error likely. The DNA is left out, because the CDR3 cannot be placed on it with certainty; the CDR3 is given as TCRdb lists it. The gene calls are TRBV11-3 and TRBJ1-6. Ends included, the CDR3 has 13 residues. Per the germline V gene, CDR1 is SGHNT and CDR2 is YENEEA. The CDR3 region is CASSLADLSPLQV.

The rearrangement uses TRBV28 and TRBJ2-7, with a weak D call TRBD2 (5 bases). Trimming took 6 bases from V and 4 from J, leaving 22 bases between them. The CDR3 is made up of 16 amino acids. The germline CDR1 and CDR2 sequences are MDHEN and SYDVKM. This chain's CDR3 is CASRGTGGQLPYEQYF. The CDR3 DNA reads as TGTGCCAGCAGAGGCACCGGCGGGCAACTCCCATACGAGCAGTACTTC.